A selection of T cell receptor beta chains follows, all from one sample in a study of CD8+CD57+ T cells in acquired aplastic anemia. One entry per CDR3 protein results from TCRdb running MiXCR on the reads. The sample records under 200,000 distinct CDR3 sequences, about 64% being singletons. The sequenced sample was sorted CD4+, CD8+, or CD8+CD57+ T cells (not recorded which) from PBMCs. The receptors originated from a human donor with severe aplastic anemia or a healthy control (not recorded which). The CDR3 runs from the conserved cysteine through the conserved F or W. A D gene is named only where the DNA matches it firmly. The size entry is marked missing in some rows and otherwise reads once, few, many or a size class.

clone size,V gene,D gene,J gene,CDR3 protein,CDR3 DNA
few,TRBV10-3,.,TRBJ1-1,CAISDIDYQDTEAFF,TGTGCCATCAGTGATATCGACTACCAGGACACTGAAGCTTTCTTT
.,TRBV9,.,TRBJ2-3,CASSVDFNTDTQYF,TGTGCCAGCAGCGTAGATTTTAACACAGATACGCAGTATTTT
.,TRBV7-9,.,TRBJ2-5,CASSPTLGGETQYF,TGTGCCAGCAGCCCTACCCTAGGGGGGGAGACCCAGTACTTC
.,TRBV24-1,.,TRBJ1-2,CATQTRDANYGYTF,TGTGCCACCCAGACCAGGGATGCTAACTATGGCTACACCTTC
.,TRBV5-1,.,TRBJ2-7,CASSDNLGSGQYF,TGCGCCAGCAGCGATAATCTCGGCTCGGGGCAGTACTTC
many,TRBV5-8,.,TRBJ2-5,CASRGTGIQETQYF,TGTGCCAGCAGGGGAACAGGGATACAAGAGACCCAGTACTTC
medium-sized,TRBV15,TRBD2,TRBJ2-5,CATSSGTTSETQYF,TGTGCCACCAGCAGCGGGACTACCTCAGAGACCCAGTACTTC
.,TRBV7-9,TRBD1,TRBJ2-3,CASSLGQGEATDTQYF,TGTGCCAGCAGCTTAGGACAGGGGGAGGCTACAGATACGCAGTATTTT
.,TRBV7-9,.,TRBJ1-3,CASSPVTGNTIYF,TGTGCCAGCAGCCCAGTCACTGGAAACACCATATATTTT
.,TRBV7-7,TRBD1,TRBJ2-2,CASSLGGRQGAYSANTGELFF,TGTGCTAGCAGCTTAGGGGGACGACAGGGGGCTTATTCGGCGAACACCGGGGAGCTGTTTTTT
many,TRBV2,TRBD2,TRBJ2-5,CASSDPSGDVQGETQYF,TGTGCCAGCAGTGACCCTAGCGGGGACGTACAGGGCGAGACCCAGTACTTC
.,TRBV28,.,TRBJ1-5,CASSAVYQPQHF,TGTGCCAGCAGTGCAGTCTATCAGCCCCAGCATTTT
.,TRBV20-1,TRBD1,TRBJ1-1,CSANNPGQGNTEAFF,TGCAGTGCCAACAACCCGGGACAGGGGAACACTGAAGCTTTCTTT
many,TRBV19,TRBD2,TRBJ2-3,CASRWTSGGTDTQYF,TGTGCCAGTAGATGGACTAGCGGGGGAACAGATACGCAGTATTTT
once,TRBV6-1,.,TRBJ1-1,CASRVGLGDEAFF,TGTGCCAGCAGGGTCGGTCTAGGGGATGAAGCTTTCTTT
.,TRBV6-5,.,TRBJ1-1,CASSCGEYTEAFF,TGTGCCAGCAGTTGCGGGGAATACACTGAAGCTTTCTTT
.,TRBV7-6,.,TRBJ2-2,CASSLAGMNTGELFF,TGTGCCAGCAGCTTAGCAGGGATGAACACCGGGGAGCTGTTTTTT
once,TRBV25-1,TRBD1,TRBJ2-7,CASITTGQGTYEQYF,TGTGCCAGCATAACGACAGGACAGGGAACCTACGAGCAGTACTTC
.,TRBV20-1,TRBD2,TRBJ2-5,CSAHTLAGVRETQYF,TGCAGTGCTCATACTCTAGCGGGAGTACGAGAGACCCAGTACTTC
.,TRBV19,TRBD1,TRBJ1-2,CASSMTGTSDYTF,TGTGCCAGTAGTATGACAGGGACCTCTGACTACACCTTC
few,TRBV19,.,TRBJ1-2,CASRQRRRDGYTF,TGTGCCAGTAGGCAGAGACGGAGAGATGGCTACACCTTC
few,TRBV9,.,TRBJ2-5,CASSAEGGGIEETQYF,TGTGCCAGCAGCGCAGAGGGTGGCGGGATCGAAGAGACCCAGTACTTC
once,TRBV20-1,.,TRBJ1-5,CSAMTSYSNQPQHF,TGCAGTGCGATGACAAGTTATAGCAATCAGCCCCAGCATTTT
.,TRBV24-1,TRBD1,TRBJ2-7,CATSDSDRAEQYF,TGTGCCACCAGTGACTCGGACAGGGCCGAGCAGTACTTC
.,TRBV7-8,TRBD2,TRBJ2-7,CASSPKRDYTFSSYEQYF,TGTGCCAGCAGCCCTAAGAGGGACTACACCTTTAGCTCCTACGAGCAGTACTTC
.,TRBV7-9,TRBD2,TRBJ2-7,CASSSQLTGGSYEQYF,TGTGCCAGCAGCTCCCAGTTGACGGGAGGGTCCTACGAGCAGTACTTC
few,TRBV20-1,TRBD2,TRBJ2-7,CSASGGAKNEQYF,TGCAGTGCTAGCGGGGGGGCGAAAAACGAGCAGTACTTC
many,TRBV13,TRBD1,TRBJ2-1,CASSLGGQGAYNEQFF,TGTGCCAGCAGCTTAGGGGGACAGGGGGCCTACAATGAGCAGTTCTTC
few,TRBV20-1,.,TRBJ1-3,CSVGWGNTIYF,TGCAGTGTCGGCTGGGGAAACACCATATATTTT
few,TRBV5-4,TRBD1,TRBJ1-6,CASSQKDRLNSPLHF,TGTGCCAGCAGCCAGAAGGACAGGCTGAATTCACCCCTCCACTTT
.,TRBV7-6,.,TRBJ2-7,CASSRQRSSYEQYF,TGTGCCAGCAGTCGTCAGAGGTCCTCCTACGAGCAGTACTTC
.,TRBV11-3,.,TRBJ2-7,CASSHTTGEQYF,TGTGCCAGCAGCCATACAACGGGAGAGCAGTACTTC
.,TRBV5-4,TRBD2,TRBJ2-6,CASSSAGTSGRHSGANVLTF,TGTGCCAGCAGCTCGGCCGGGACTAGCGGGAGGCACTCTGGGGCCAACGTCCTGACTTTC
.,TRBV6-1,TRBD1,TRBJ1-1,CASSEATGVDHEAFF,TGTGCCAGCAGTGAAGCGACAGGGGTCGACCATGAAGCTTTCTTT
.,TRBV12-3/TRBV12-4,.,TRBJ1-2,CASTSIDSDYGYTF,TGTGCCAGCACCTCGATTGACAGCGACTATGGCTACACCTTC
once,TRBV19,.,TRBJ2-2,CASSRTVNTGELFF,TGTGCCAGTAGCCGGACAGTTAACACCGGGGAGCTGTTTTTT
.,TRBV10-3,TRBD1,TRBJ2-4,CAIRGTGEWDIQYF,TGTGCCATCAGGGGGACAGGGGAGTGGGACATTCAGTACTTC
many,TRBV7-6,TRBD1,TRBJ2-2,CASSPTTGVDLMNTGELFF,TGTGCCAGCAGCCCAACGACAGGGGTAGACCTGATGAACACCGGGGAGCTGTTTTTT
.,TRBV5-1,TRBD2,TRBJ2-1,CATKVAGGREQFF,TGCGCCACAAAGGTAGCGGGGGGGCGTGAGCAGTTCTTC
.,TRBV7-2,.,TRBJ2-7,CASSFGRRADEQYF,TGTGCCAGCAGCTTTGGTCGCAGGGCAGACGAGCAGTACTTC
many,TRBV12-3/TRBV12-4,.,TRBJ2-3,CASSIGLRTSTDTQYF,TGTGCCAGCAGCATAGGTTTGAGGACTAGCACAGATACGCAGTATTTT
many,TRBV4-3,.,TRBJ2-7,CASSQDWTVSYEQYF,TGCGCCAGCAGCCAAGACTGGACAGTCTCCTACGAGCAGTACTTC
.,TRBV15,TRBD2,TRBJ2-7,CATSTLAGGPNEQYF,TGTGCCACCAGCACTCTAGCGGGGGGGCCGAATGAGCAGTACTTC
.,TRBV5-5,TRBD2,TRBJ2-7,CASSEREQPSYEQYF,TGTGCCAGCAGCGAGCGGGAACAGCCCTCCTACGAGCAGTACTTC
few,TRBV7-9,.,TRBJ1-2,CASSLLQDRPYGYTF,TGTGCCAGCAGCTTATTACAGGACCGGCCCTATGGCTACACCTTC
many,TRBV5-1,.,TRBJ1-4,CASSPGPAATNEKLFF,TGCGCCAGCAGCCCTGGGCCCGCAGCAACTAATGAAAAACTGTTTTTT
many,TRBV6-6,TRBD1,TRBJ1-1,CASSRYSGTENTEAFF,TGTGCCAGCAGTCGATACTCCGGGACAGAGAACACTGAAGCTTTCTTT
.,TRBV29-1,.,TRBJ1-1,CSVVVNTEAFF,TGCAGCGTTGTAGTGAACACTGAAGCTTTCTTT